The entry that follows covers one TCR beta chain sequence. Sequence at one end of the junction differs from germline and may be a read error. This sample stems from a study of tumor and adjacent non-tumor tissue in lung cancer. The overall study: Some 4.1 million productive TCRbeta reads were obtained per sample on average.

RNA was extracted from bulk tissue without any cell sorting. TCRbeta libraries were built with three rounds of nested PCR, modified from ARM-PCR. Each CDR3 protein gets one entry after TCRdb re-called the multiplex PCR reads with MiXCR. Of fewer than 85,000 distinct CDR3 sequences listed, 65% to 90% are singletons. The CDR3 consists of 16 residues. The specimen sequenced was lung tumor tissue. This clonotype was obtained from a woman aged 45-59 years with non-small cell lung cancer. This chain uses TRBV12-3 or TRBV12-4 with TRBJ1-5; tentative D call: TRBD1 (6 bases). Written as DNA, the CDR3 is TGTACCAGCAGTACCCTCATCGTGAGGGGGAATCAGCCCCAGGATTTT. Translation gives CTSSTLIVRGNQPQDF.